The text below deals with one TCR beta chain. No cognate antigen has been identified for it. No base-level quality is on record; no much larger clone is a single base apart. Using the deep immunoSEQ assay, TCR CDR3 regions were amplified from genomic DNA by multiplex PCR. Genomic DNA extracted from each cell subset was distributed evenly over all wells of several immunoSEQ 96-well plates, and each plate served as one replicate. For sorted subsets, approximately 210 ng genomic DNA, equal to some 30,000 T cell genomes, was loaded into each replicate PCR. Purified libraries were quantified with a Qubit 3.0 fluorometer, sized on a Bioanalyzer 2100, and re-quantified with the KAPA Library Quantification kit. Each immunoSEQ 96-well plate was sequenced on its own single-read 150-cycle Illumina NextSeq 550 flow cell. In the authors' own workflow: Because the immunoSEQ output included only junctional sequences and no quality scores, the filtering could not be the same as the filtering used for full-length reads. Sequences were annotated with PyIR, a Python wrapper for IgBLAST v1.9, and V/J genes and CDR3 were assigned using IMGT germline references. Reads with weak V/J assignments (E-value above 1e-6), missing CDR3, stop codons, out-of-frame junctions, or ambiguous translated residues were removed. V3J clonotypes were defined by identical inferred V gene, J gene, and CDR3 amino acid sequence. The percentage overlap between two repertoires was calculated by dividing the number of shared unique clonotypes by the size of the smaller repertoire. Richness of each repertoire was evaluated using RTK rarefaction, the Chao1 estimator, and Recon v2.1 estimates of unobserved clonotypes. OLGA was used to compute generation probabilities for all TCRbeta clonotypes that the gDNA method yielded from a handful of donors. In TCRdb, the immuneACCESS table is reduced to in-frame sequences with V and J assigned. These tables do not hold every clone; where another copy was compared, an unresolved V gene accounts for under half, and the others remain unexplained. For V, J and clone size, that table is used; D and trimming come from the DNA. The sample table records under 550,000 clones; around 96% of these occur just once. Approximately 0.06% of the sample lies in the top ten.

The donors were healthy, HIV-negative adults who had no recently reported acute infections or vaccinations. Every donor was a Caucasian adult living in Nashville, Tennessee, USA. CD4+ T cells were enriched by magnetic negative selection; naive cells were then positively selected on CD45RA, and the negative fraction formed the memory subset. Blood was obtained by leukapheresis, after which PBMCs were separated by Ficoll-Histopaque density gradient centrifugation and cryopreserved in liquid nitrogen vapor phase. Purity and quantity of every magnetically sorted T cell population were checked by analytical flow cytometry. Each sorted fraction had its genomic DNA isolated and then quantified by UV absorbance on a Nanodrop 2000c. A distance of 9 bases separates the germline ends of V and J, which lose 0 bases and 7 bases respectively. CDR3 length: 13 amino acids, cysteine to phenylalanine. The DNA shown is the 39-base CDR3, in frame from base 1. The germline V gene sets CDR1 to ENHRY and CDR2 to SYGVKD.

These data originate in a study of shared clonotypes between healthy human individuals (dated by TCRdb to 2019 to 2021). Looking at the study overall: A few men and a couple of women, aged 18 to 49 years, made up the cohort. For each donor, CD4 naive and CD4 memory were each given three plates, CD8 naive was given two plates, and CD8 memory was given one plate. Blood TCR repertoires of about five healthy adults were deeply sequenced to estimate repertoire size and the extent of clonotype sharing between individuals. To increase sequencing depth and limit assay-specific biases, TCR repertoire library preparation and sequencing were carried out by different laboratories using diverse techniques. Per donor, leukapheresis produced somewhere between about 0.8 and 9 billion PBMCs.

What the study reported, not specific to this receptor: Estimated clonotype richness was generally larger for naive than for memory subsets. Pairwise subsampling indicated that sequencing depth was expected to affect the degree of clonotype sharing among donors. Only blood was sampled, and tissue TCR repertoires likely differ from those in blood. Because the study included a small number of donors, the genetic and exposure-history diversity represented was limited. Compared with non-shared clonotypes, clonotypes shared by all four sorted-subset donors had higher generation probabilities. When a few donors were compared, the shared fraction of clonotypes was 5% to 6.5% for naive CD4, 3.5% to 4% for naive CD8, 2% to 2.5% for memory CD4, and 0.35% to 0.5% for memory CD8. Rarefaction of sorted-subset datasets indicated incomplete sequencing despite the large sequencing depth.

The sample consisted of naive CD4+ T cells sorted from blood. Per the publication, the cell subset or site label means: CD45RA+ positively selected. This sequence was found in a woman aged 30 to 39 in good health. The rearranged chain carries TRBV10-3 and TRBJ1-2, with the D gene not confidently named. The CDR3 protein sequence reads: CAISESTRVGYTF. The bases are TGTGCCATCAGTGAGTCGACAAGAGTTGGCTACACCTTC.